This T cell receptor (beta chain) was profiled in a study of low-dose radiotherapy and immunotherapy resistance in tumors. This clonotype was recorded many times. As for time point: before trial treatment. Germline trimming cut 1 base from V and 7 bases from J; bases unmatched to any gene: 3. Germline CDR1 SGHTA, CDR2 FQGNSA. This CDR3 region has 15 residues. Gene-specific TRAV and TRBV primers were used for first-strand cDNA, covering alpha and beta chains. Amplification, which lasted around 20 PCR cycles, used a constant-region primer and V-primer adapter to amplify TCRs. MiXCR was run by TCRdb on the reads, yielding one entry per CDR3 protein. In the table there are nearly 95,000 distinct CDR3 sequences, more than 8% of which are singletons.

The J gene is TRBJ2-1, the V gene TRBV7-2; 11 bases map to TRBD2. The sample in question was PBMCs, obtained before treatment. This sequence was found in a male donor with prostate cancer. CDR3 in DNA: TGTGCCAGCAGCTTAGTTAGCGGGAGGGGGAATGAGCAGTTCTTC. Translation gives CASSLVSGRGNEQFF.